Following are 27 T cell receptor beta chains from one sample sequenced in a study of blood T cell repertoires in COVID-19. Method: immunoSEQ multiplex PCR; TCRdb's copy keeps in-frame clones and lacks some. The sample consists of about 130,000 clones, around 82% of them appearing once. Source material: PBMCs or T cells enriched from blood (not recorded which). The source is a woman between 50 and 59 years old who had recovered from COVID-19.

This chain connects TRBV10-3 to TRBJ1-1; the match to TRBD1 covers 7 bases. CDR1 and CDR2 (germline): ENHRY, SYGVKD. The junction had 7 bases not matched to a gene; V was cut back by 4 bases and J by 5 bases. The CDR3 has 14 amino acids. CDR3 nucleotides: TGTGCCATCAGTGGTACAGGGGACGTAACTGAAGCTTTCTTT. Translated, it gives CAISGTGDVTEAFF.

With regard to this clone: The sample contains more than one DNA sequence encoding this CDR3. CDR3 DNA: TGTGCCAGCAGCGTAGGAGGCAGGGCCGATCAGCCCCAGCATTTT. It yields the protein CASSVGGRADQPQHF. The chain carries TRBV9 and TRBJ1-5; maybe TRBD1 (5 bases). The V gene's germline CDR1 is SGDLS and CDR2 YYNGEE. The CDR3 length is 15 residues. Trimming removed 0 bases at V and 5 bases at J, with 12 bases between.

The rearrangement uses TRBV11-3 and TRBJ2-7, with 9 bases identical to TRBD1. This CDR3 region has 20 residues. Germline CDR1 SGHNT, CDR2 YENEEA. Germline trimming cut 5 bases from V and 3 bases from J; bases unmatched to any gene: 23. CDR3 sequence reads: CASSPPIPQGAHITFYEQYV. For the CDR3, the DNA is TGTGCCAGCAGCCCACCAATACCACAGGGGGCACACATTACTTTCTACGAGCAGTACGTC.

V and J are TRBV9 and TRBJ2-2; TRBD2 agrees at 9 bases. Germline values: CDR1 SGDLS, CDR2 YYNGEE. This CDR3 has 18 residues. The V segment lost 4 bases and the J segment 0 bases; nucleotides outside the gene matches: 10. The CDR3 loop reads CASSTPLGLASNTGELFF. The CDR3 nucleotides are TGTGCCAGCAGCACCCCTTTAGGACTAGCGTCGAACACCGGGGAGCTGTTTTTT. Using reference TRBV9 and TRBJ2-2 for the parts outside the CDR3, the full variable domain is DSGVTQTPKHLITATGQRVTLRCSPRSGDLSVYWYQQSLDQGLQFLIQYYNGEERAKGNILERFSAQQFPDLHSELNLSSLELGDSALYFCASSTPLGLASNTGELFFGEGSRLTVL.

This rearrangement joins TRBV6-5 to TRBJ1-1; tentative D call: TRBD1 (5 bases). V dropped 1 base and J dropped 4 bases, with 13 bases sitting between them. Per germline, CDR1 MNHEY and CDR2 SVGAGI. The CDR3 extends over 15 amino acids. The CDR3 sequence is CASSYFLGGGTEAFF. CDR3 bases: TGTGCCAGCAGTTACTTCCTGGGGGGAGGCACTGAAGCTTTCTTT.

CDR3 protein: CASTGLQVTGELFF. CDR3 coding DNA: TGTGCCAGCACGGGACTCCAAGTCACCGGGGAGCTGTTTTTT. The V and J genes are TRBV28 and TRBJ2-2, with D possibly TRBD2 on 6 matching bases. V lost 7 bases to trimming and J lost 4 bases, with 13 bases between them. Germline V gene lookup returns CDR1 MDHEN and CDR2 SYDVKM. This CDR3 spans 14 amino acids.

This clone has only a few counts. This chain links TRBV9 with TRBJ1-3; possible D gene TRBD1, 6 bases. With 3 bases removed from V and 4 bases from J, the gap between germline ends came to 14 bases. This CDR3 comprises 15 residues. Germline loops: CDR1 SGDLS, CDR2 YYNGEE. The CDR3 reads CASSAATGEGNTIYF. The CDR3 DNA follows: TGTGCCAGCAGCGCCGCGACAGGAGAAGGAAACACCATATATTTT.

This chain connects TRBV5-1 to TRBJ2-5, with 7 bases matching TRBD1. CDR1 and CDR2 (germline): SGHRS, YFSETQ. The CDR3 consists of 13 residues. The V gene end was trimmed by 5 bases and the J gene end by 5 bases; junction bases not matched to a gene: 6. The CDR3 reads CASSEGAGETQYF. CDR3 in DNA: TGCGCCAGCAGTGAGGGGGCAGGGGAGACCCAGTACTTC.

This clone was picked up a small number of times. V is TRBV29-1 and J is TRBJ2-3; the D gene is possibly TRBD1 (5 bases). The V end was cut by 7 bases, the J end by 0 bases, with 11 bases between. This CDR3 has 13 amino acids. Per the germline V gene, CDR1 is SQVTM and CDR2 is ANQGSEA. The CDR3 coding sequence is TGCAGCGCCCAGGGTATAAGCACAGATACGCAGTATTTT. Protein: CSAQGISTDTQYF.

This chain links TRBV6-1 with TRBJ1-5, with TRBD1 identical over 11 bases. In germline, CDR1 is MNHNS, CDR2 SASEGT. The CDR3 totals 17 residues. V dropped 3 bases and J dropped 2; count of bases not matched to a gene: 6. The chain's CDR3 is CASSEAGTGGRNQPQHF. In nucleotides, the CDR3 is TGTGCCAGCAGTGAGGCCGGGACAGGGGGTCGCAATCAGCCCCAGCATTTT.

This clone has only a few counts. This chain uses TRBV7-2 with TRBJ1-6; perhaps TRBD1 as D (5 bases). This CDR3 contains 15 residues. Deletions cut 5 bases from V and 14 bases from J, with 22 bases between. Germline-derived CDR1 and CDR2 are SGHTA and FQGNSA. CDR3 DNA sequence: TGTGCCAGCAGCGGAGACCTCCAGGGCAGGGCCACCCTCCACTTT. It codes for CASSGDLQGRATLHF.

The J gene is TRBJ2-5, the V gene TRBV11-2, with a tentative D call TRBD2 (6 bases). The V gene's germline CDR1 is SGHAT and CDR2 FQNNGV. Trimming left V 8 bases short and J 4 bases short, with 20 bases between. The CDR3 extends over 15 amino acids. CDR3 DNA sequence: TGTGCCAGCGAGGGAGGTTATGGCACCCGAGAGACCCAGTACTTC. It encodes CASEGGYGTRETQYF.

The CDR3 sequence is CASSLLNEQFF. The CDR3 nucleotides read TGTGCCAGCAGCTTATTAAATGAGCAGTTCTTC. The chain couples TRBV7-9 to TRBJ2-1; D not certain. Per germline, CDR1 SEHNR and CDR2 FQNEAQ (reference sequence). Trimming stripped 2 bases from V and 7 bases from J, with 3 bases between. The CDR3 totals 11 residues. The entire variable domain, with the rest obtained from reference TRBV7-9 and TRBJ2-1, is as follows: DTGVSQNPRHKITKRGQNVTFRCDPISEHNRLYWYRQTLGQGPEFLTYFQNEAQLEKSRLLSDRFSAERPKGSFSTLEIQRTEQGDSAMYLCASSLLNEQFFGPGTRLTVL.

This clone was detected a few times. The chain carries TRBV6-1 and TRBJ2-7, with D maybe TRBD2 (5 bases). The CDR3 runs 11 residues. V gave up 1 base and J gave up 10 bases, with 8 bases separating them. Germline assignment: CDR1 MNHNS and CDR2 SASEGT. The CDR3 spells CASSEGTLQYF. CDR3 bases: TGTGCCAGCAGTGAAGGGACTCTTCAGTACTTC.

This clone has only a few counts. The chain recombines TRBV6-2 or TRBV6-3 with TRBJ2-7, with 8 bases identical to TRBD1. Germline trimming cut 0 bases from V and 3 bases from J; bases unmatched to any gene: 10. The CDR3 is 17 amino acids. The germline V gene has CDR1 MNHEY and CDR2 SVGEGT. CDR3 amino acids: CASSYSIGQGVYYEQYF. CDR3 bases: TGTGCCAGCAGTTACTCGATCGGACAGGGAGTATACTACGAGCAGTACTTC.

V gene TRBV28 combines with J gene TRBJ1-2; TRBD1 might be the D (5 bases). Trimming removed 5 bases from V and 3 bases from J, with 10 bases in between. The CDR3 covers 13 residues. Germline loops: CDR1 MDHEN, CDR2 SYDVKM. The CDR3 DNA sequence: TGTGCCAGCAGTCTCCAGACAGACTATGGCTACACCTTC. Amino acids: CASSLQTDYGYTF.

The gene calls are TRBV18 and TRBJ2-2; a possible D gene is TRBD1 (6 bases). The length of the CDR3 is 15 residues. Germline V gene data show CDR1 as KGHSH and CDR2 as LQKENI. V was trimmed by 3 bases and J by 0 bases, leaving 8 bases between them. The CDR3 spells CASSPGTTNTGELFF. The CDR3 DNA reads TGTGCCAGCTCACCCGGGACAACGAACACCGGGGAGCTGTTTTTT.

In this sample, this clone turned up many times. This chain connects TRBV6-5 to TRBJ1-1; D gene unclear. Trimming pared 7 bases from V and 12 bases from J, leaving 18 bases between. Germline CDR1 is MNHEY and CDR2 is SVGAGI. CDR3 size: 12 residues. In DNA, the CDR3 is TGTGCCAGCACCACACCGGGTCTGTCAACTTTCTTT. This translates into CASTTPGLSTFF.

This rearrangement joins TRBV28 to TRBJ1-3; a possible D gene is TRBD1 (5 bases). This CDR3 comprises 16 residues. The V gene lost 7 bases and the J gene lost 0 bases, with 16 bases spanning the gap. The germline CDR1 and CDR2 sequences are MDHEN and SYDVKM. CDR3 protein: CASNPAGGNSGNTIYF. The DNA for the CDR3 is TGTGCCAGCAACCCAGCCGGGGGAAACTCTGGAAACACCATATATTTT. Looking up the rest from reference TRBV28 and TRBJ1-3 gives the full variable domain: DVKVTQSSRYLVKRTGEKVFLECVQDMDHENMFWYRQDPGLGLRLIYFSYDVKMKEKGDIPEGYSVSREKKERFSLILESASTNQTSMYLCASNPAGGNSGNTIYFGEGSWLTVV.

This clone was counted once. The chain combines TRBV9 with TRBJ1-2; TRBD1 might be the D (6 bases). Germline V lookup: CDR1 SGDLS, CDR2 YYNGEE. The CDR3 covers 13 residues. The V end was cut by 1 base, the J end by 8 bases, with 12 bases between. The DNA of the CDR3 is TGTGCCAGCAGCGTACCCGGACAGTACGGCTACACCTTC. It encodes CASSVPGQYGYTF.

This chain connects TRBV24-1 to TRBJ2-1, with 12 bases aligning to TRBD2. Germline V gives CDR1 KGHDR, CDR2 SFDVKD. This CDR3 contains 18 residues. Trimming at V came to 2 bases and at J to 4 bases, leaving 8 bases not matched to a gene. This CDR3 reads CATSDSASGGAGYNEQFF. CDR3 in DNA: TGTGCCACCAGTGATTCGGCTAGCGGGGGGGCCGGTTACAATGAGCAGTTCTTC.

The rearrangement links TRBV7-9 to TRBJ1-5, with 9 positions matching TRBD1. Germline loops: CDR1 SEHNR, CDR2 FQNEAQ (reference sequence). The CDR3 runs to 17 residues. V lost 3 bases to trimming and J lost 6 bases; unmatched junction nucleotides: 12. The CDR3 region has the DNA TGTGCCAGCAGCTTTGCGCTTACGGGACAGGGTACTCAGCCCCAGCATTTT. This translates into CASSFALTGQGTQPQHF.

The chain links TRBV7-2 to TRBJ1-3; no clear D gene. Trimming removed 3 bases at V and 2 bases at J, with 8 bases between. The CDR3 extends over 14 amino acids. Germline V gives CDR1 SGHTA, CDR2 FQGNSA. The CDR3, as DNA: TGTGCCAGCAGCTTGGAGGGAACTGGAAACACCATATATTTT. This sequence encodes CASSLEGTGNTIYF.

The gene calls are TRBV23-1 and TRBJ2-3, with 8 bases lining up with TRBD2. TRBV23-1 is filed as an ORF, its function uncertain. V gave up 0 bases and J gave up 1 base; unmatched junction bases: 6. This CDR3 is 17 amino acids long. CDR3 bases: TGCGCCAGCAGTCAATCTACTAGCGGACTCTGCACAGATACGCAGTATTTT. Translation gives CASSQSTSGLCTDTQYF.

The genes are TRBV28 and TRBJ2-1, with 9 bases that match TRBD1. Germline trimming cut 4 bases from V and 0 bases from J; bases unmatched to any gene: 4. This CDR3 has 16 residues. Per germline, CDR1 MDHEN and CDR2 SYDVKM. The CDR3 region is CASSSTGGLSYNEQFF. In DNA form, the CDR3 reads TGTGCCAGCAGTTCAACAGGGGGCCTCTCCTACAATGAGCAGTTCTTC.

The CDR3 bases are TGTGCCATCAGCAGGGGCCGCTCTAACTATGGCTACACCTTC. Amino acid sequence: CAISRGRSNYGYTF. The gene calls are TRBV10-3 and TRBJ1-2; D possibly corresponds to TRBD1 (6 bases). Trimming removed 6 bases at V and 0 bases at J, with 11 bases between. CDR3 length: 14 residues. Germline V lookup: CDR1 ENHRY, CDR2 SYGVKD.

V usage is TRBV4-1 and J usage is TRBJ1-1; 8 nucleotides line up with TRBD1. CDR1 and CDR2 (germline): MGHRA, YSYEKL. Trimming cost V 3 bases and J 1 base; bases outside gene matches: 7. The CDR3 has 16 amino acids. CDR3 residues: CASSHWDRSTNTEAFF. The DNA of the CDR3 is TGCGCCAGCAGCCACTGGGACAGGAGCACGAACACTGAAGCTTTCTTT.